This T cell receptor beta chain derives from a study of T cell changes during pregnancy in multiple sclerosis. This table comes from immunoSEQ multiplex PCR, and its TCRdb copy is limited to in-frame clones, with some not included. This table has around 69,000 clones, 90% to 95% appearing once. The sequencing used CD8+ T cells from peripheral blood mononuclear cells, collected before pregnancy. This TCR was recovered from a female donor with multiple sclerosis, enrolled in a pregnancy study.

The CDR3 spells CSVVGLNEQFF. CDR3 sequence (DNA): TGCAGCGTTGTTGGCCTGAACGAGCAGTTCTTC. This sequence joins TRBV29-1 and TRBJ2-1; D unresolved. V was cut by 4 bases and J by 10 bases, with 11 bases left in between. CDR3 length: 11 amino acids. CDR1 and CDR2 (germline): SQVTM, ANQGSEA.